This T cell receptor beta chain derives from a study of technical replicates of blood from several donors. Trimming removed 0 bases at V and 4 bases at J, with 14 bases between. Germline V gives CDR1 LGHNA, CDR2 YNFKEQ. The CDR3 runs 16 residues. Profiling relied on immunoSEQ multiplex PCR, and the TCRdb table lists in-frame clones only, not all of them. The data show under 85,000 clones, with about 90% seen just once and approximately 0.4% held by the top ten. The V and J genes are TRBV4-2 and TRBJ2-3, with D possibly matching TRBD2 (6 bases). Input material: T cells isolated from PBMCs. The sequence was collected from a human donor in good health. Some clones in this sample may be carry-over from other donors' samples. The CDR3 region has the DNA TGTGCCAGCAGCCAAGATCATCGGGAGCTCTCAGATACGCAGTATTTT. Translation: CASSQDHRELSDTQYF.